This T cell receptor (beta chain) was documented in a study of cytomegalovirus exposure and HLA in healthy donors. PCR employed 60 Vbeta and 13 Jbeta primers. Clones were read by immunoSEQ multiplex PCR, and TCRdb kept only the in-frame ones, dropping some. In the table there are tens of thousands of clones, 85% to 95% of which are singletons. Trimming took off 5 bases at V and 9 bases at J, with 20 bases between the two ends. CDR1 MDHEN and CDR2 SYDVKM come from the germline V gene. The CDR3 spans 15 residues. The chain recombines TRBV28 with TRBJ2-1; TRBD2 might be the D (6 bases). This sequence originates from a woman between 18 and 29 years old in good health and CMV-seronegative. The sample was PBMCs. This CDR3 reads CASSRVASGVGEQFF. The CDR3 DNA is TGTGCCAGCAGTCGGGTGGCCTCGGGGGTGGGTGAGCAGTTCTTC.